Below, 26 T cell receptor beta chains from the same sample are listed, as sequenced in a study of T cell responses to AZD1222 COVID-19 vaccine. Data came from immunoSEQ multiplex PCR; TCRdb stores just in-frame clones and leaves some out. The sample lists fewer than 150,000 clones; just over 90% were seen once. The source material was peripheral blood, sampled on day 0 of AZD1222 vaccination. The receptors come from an adult in good health.

The gene calls are TRBV11-3 and TRBJ2-1; either TRBD1 or TRBD2 may supply D (5 bases each). The CDR3 is made up of 14 amino acids. Germline V gene sequence: CDR1 SGHNT, CDR2 YENEEA. The V and J ends lost 2 bases and 6 bases respectively, with 11 bases between them. The CDR3 loop is CASSLLEGRNEQFF. The DNA for the CDR3 is TGTGCCAGCAGCTTATTAGAGGGACGCAATGAGCAGTTCTTC.

The rearrangement links TRBV5-6 to TRBJ1-2; 9 bases agree with TRBD1. The CDR3 consists of 15 residues. Looked up from germline, CDR1 is SGHDT and CDR2 is YYEEEE. J lost 5 bases, V lost 1 base, and 6 bases had no gene match. CDR3 protein: CASSLWGDRDYGYTF. The CDR3 DNA is TGTGCCAGCAGCTTGTGGGGGGACAGGGATTATGGCTACACCTTC. The variable domain in full, with the rest retrieved from reference TRBV5-6 and TRBJ1-2, is DAGVTQSPTHLIKTRGQQVTLRCSPKSGHDTVSWYQQALGQGPQFIFQYYEEEERQRGNFPDRFSGHQFPNYSSELNVNALLLGDSALYLCASSLWGDRDYGYTFGSGTRLTVV.

This clone was seen a single time. This chain connects TRBV6-4 to TRBJ2-6; D is uncertain. The CDR3 is made up of 14 amino acids. Germline lookup yields CDR1 MRHNA and CDR2 SNTAGT. The ends were cut back, 6 bases at V and 0 bases at J, with 6 bases in the middle. CDR3 nucleotide sequence: TGTGCCAGCAGAGTTGACTCTGGGGCCAACGTCCTGACTTTC. This encodes CASRVDSGANVLTF.

The gene calls are TRBV6-5 and TRBJ2-3; D perhaps matches TRBD2 (5 bases). CDR3 size: 16 residues. Germline V CDR1 and CDR2: MNHEY, SVGAGI. The germline V and J ends were trimmed by 0 bases and 0 bases, with 10 bases remaining between them. Here the CDR3 DNA reads TGTGCCAGCAGTTACTCGAGGGTTTCGAGCACAGATACGCAGTATTTT. Protein: CASSYSRVSSTDTQYF.

This chain uses TRBV12-5 with TRBJ2-1, with a possible D match to TRBD2 (5 bases). Germline assignment: CDR1 LGHNT and CDR2 FRNRAP. V was cut by 2 bases and J by 0 bases, with 8 bases left in between. The CDR3 is 15 residues long. The chain's CDR3 is CASGLRGSSYNEQFF. CDR3 DNA sequence: TGTGCTAGTGGTTTGCGAGGGAGCTCCTACAATGAGCAGTTCTTC.

The chain joins TRBV5-1 to TRBJ2-1, with 13 nucleotides matching TRBD2. The CDR3 covers 15 residues. CDR1 and CDR2 from the germline V gene are SGHRS and YFSETQ. The junction had 2 bases not matched to a gene; V was cut back by 3 bases and J by 5 bases. DNA for the CDR3: TGCGCCAGCAGCTCGGGACTAGCGGGGAACAATGAGCAGTTCTTC. It translates to CASSSGLAGNNEQFF.

This sequence joins TRBV14 and TRBJ2-3; tentative D call: TRBD1 (5 bases). Looked up from germline, CDR1 is SGHDN and CDR2 is FVKESK. This CDR3 region has 16 residues. V lost 4 bases and J 2 bases, leaving 16 bases between the germline ends. The CDR3 region is CASSRVDTEFTDTQYF. CDR3 bases: TGTGCCAGCAGCCGGGTGGACACGGAATTCACAGATACGCAGTATTTT.

V usage is TRBV2 and J usage is TRBJ1-6; D possibly corresponds to TRBD1 (5 bases). The V end lost 6 bases, the J end lost 6 bases, and 15 bases lay between the germline ends. The CDR3 runs 15 residues. Germline CDR1 SNHLY, CDR2 FYNNEI. The CDR3 DNA reads as TGTGCCAGCAGCACTATGACAGCAGTTAATTCACCCCTCCACTTT. Encoded protein: CASSTMTAVNSPLHF. Supplemented by reference TRBV2 and TRBJ1-6, the full variable domain reads EPEVTQTPSHQVTQMGQEVILRCVPISNHLYFYWYRQILGQKVEFLVSFYNNEISEKSEIFDDQFSVERPDGSNFTLKIRSTKLEDSAMYFCASSTMTAVNSPLHFGNGTRLTVT.

The CDR3 coding sequence is TGTGCCAGTAGTCCCCCCCGCCTACGGAGGGGAGCTAACTATGGCTACACCTTC. This translates into CASSPPRLRRGANYGYTF. The rearrangement uses TRBV19 and TRBJ1-2; weak D call: TRBD1 (5 bases). This CDR3 comprises 18 residues. Germline V CDR1 and CDR2: LNHDA, SQIVND (reference sequence). Trimming took off 5 bases at V and 0 bases at J, with 22 bases between the two ends.

The chain recombines TRBV12-5 with TRBJ2-1; 9 nucleotides line up with TRBD1. The CDR3 runs 15 residues. Germline assignment: CDR1 LGHNT and CDR2 FRNRAP. After removal of 7 bases from V and 8 bases from J, the junction contained 12 bases not matched to a gene. The CDR3 coding sequence is TGTGCTAGTGTCCCAAGGGACAGGGTGGGTCATGAGCAGTTCTTC. Its translation is CASVPRDRVGHEQFF.

The gene calls are TRBV19 and TRBJ2-1; D uncertain. Trimming left V 5 bases short and J 10 bases short, with 9 bases between. Germline assignment: CDR1 LNHDA and CDR2 SQIVND (reference sequence). CDR3 length: 11 residues. The CDR3 DNA reads as TGTGCCAGTAGTGAGGCCTCCGAGCAGTTCTTC. It encodes CASSEASEQFF.

This chain connects TRBV30 to TRBJ2-7, with TRBD2 identical over 14 bases. The CDR3 loop spans 16 amino acids. CDR1 and CDR2 (germline): GTSNPN, SVGIG (reference sequence). V gave up 1 base and J gave up 4 bases; unmatched junction bases: 6. The CDR3 region is CAWSARTSGRIYEQYF. The CDR3 region has the DNA TGTGCCTGGAGTGCTAGGACTAGCGGGAGGATATACGAGCAGTACTTC.

The V call is TRBV12-3 or TRBV12-4, the J call TRBJ1-4; 7 positions match TRBD1. The CDR3 is made up of 13 amino acids. Trimming at V came to 4 bases and at J to 6 bases, leaving 2 bases not matched to a gene. The CDR3 nucleotides are TGTGCCAGCAGTTATGACAGGGATGAAAAACTGTTTTTT. Residues: CASSYDRDEKLFF.

V usage is TRBV2 and J usage is TRBJ1-5; D call uncertain. The ends were cut back, 5 bases at V and 5 bases at J, with 19 bases in the middle. Germline values: CDR1 SNHLY, CDR2 FYNNEI. The CDR3 length is 16 residues. Here the CDR3 reads CASSPLGQEKDQPQHF. The CDR3 DNA sequence: TGTGCCAGCAGTCCCCTTGGGCAGGAAAAAGATCAGCCCCAGCATTTT.

This clone was observed once. This sequence joins TRBV27 and TRBJ1-2, with unresolved D. Trimming took 5 bases from V and 0 from J, leaving 10 bases between them. The CDR3 runs to 14 residues. Germline V lookup: CDR1 MNHEY, CDR2 SMNVEV (reference sequence). The CDR3 nucleotides read TGTGCCAGCAGTCCCGGGAGGGCTAACTATGGCTACACCTTC. Translated, it gives CASSPGRANYGYTF.

The chain combines TRBV18 with TRBJ2-7; D possibly corresponds to TRBD1 (5 bases). The CDR3 runs to 12 residues. Germline V gene lookup returns CDR1 KGHSH and CDR2 LQKENI. Trimming took off 6 bases at V and 4 bases at J, with 10 bases between the two ends. The CDR3 protein is CASSQQGYEQYF. The CDR3, as DNA: TGTGCCAGCTCTCAGCAGGGTTACGAGCAGTACTTC. Based on the CDR3 plus reference TRBV18 and TRBJ2-7, the full variable domain is NAGVMQNPRHLVRRRGQEARLRCSPMKGHSHVYWYRQLPEEGLKFMVYLQKENIIDESGMPKERFSAEFPKEGPSILRIQQVVRGDSAAYFCASSQQGYEQYFGPGTRLTVT.

The CDR3 loop reads CASQTTAGSSNQPQHF. As DNA, the CDR3 is TGTGCCAGCCAGACCACGGCCGGGAGTAGCAATCAGCCCCAGCATTTT. V usage is TRBV2 and J usage is TRBJ1-5; no clear D gene. This CDR3 region has 16 residues. CDR1 SNHLY and CDR2 FYNNEI come from the germline V gene. V was clipped by 8 bases and J by 0 bases, with 17 bases between them.

The chain is built from TRBV2 and TRBJ1-4; TRBD1 might be the D (5 bases). CDR1 is SNHLY and CDR2 is FYNNEI in the germline V gene. Deletions cut 5 bases from V and 5 bases from J, with 6 bases between. The CDR3 covers 12 residues. This chain's CDR3 is CASSRGNEKLFF. CDR3 in DNA: TGTGCCAGCAGTCGGGGGAATGAAAAACTGTTTTTT.

This clone was counted once. V usage is TRBV11-1 and J usage is TRBJ2-3, with D maybe TRBD2 (7 bases). Germline CDR1 is SGHAT and CDR2 is FQDESV (reference sequence). The CDR3 is 16 amino acids. V lost 1 base, J lost 2 bases, and 13 bases lay in between. The CDR3: CASSLVGGANTDTQYF. The CDR3, as DNA: TGTGCCAGCAGCTTAGTTGGGGGGGCCAACACAGATACGCAGTATTTT.

The chain recombines TRBV6-5 with TRBJ1-1; tentatively, D is TRBD1 (5 bases). V was pared by 7 bases and J by 4 bases, with 13 bases between. The germline V gene has CDR1 MNHEY and CDR2 SVGAGI. The CDR3 spans 13 residues. The CDR3, as DNA: TGTGCCAGCAACCCAACCGGGGGCACTGAAGCTTTCTTT. Its translation is CASNPTGGTEAFF.

This chain uses TRBV19 with TRBJ1-2; no clear D gene. The CDR3 loop spans 15 amino acids. CDR1 is LNHDA and CDR2 is SQIVND in the germline V gene (reference sequence). The germline V and J ends were trimmed by 9 bases and 7 bases, with 24 bases remaining between them. The CDR3 coding sequence is TGTGCCAGGGTTTGGCGATCCTCCTCGACGGGTGGCTACACCTTC. It is translated as CARVWRSSSTGGYTF.

The chain carries TRBV5-1 and TRBJ2-1, with no clear D. Germline V CDR1 and CDR2: SGHRS, YFSETQ. Trimming cost V 0 bases and J 5 bases, with 0 bases left between them. This CDR3 region has 11 residues. The CDR3 is CASSLDNEQFF. The CDR3 region has the DNA TGCGCCAGCAGCTTGGACAATGAGCAGTTCTTC.

The rearrangement uses TRBV7-3 and TRBJ2-4; 12 nucleotides line up with TRBD1. The V segment lost 7 bases and the J segment 0 bases; nucleotides outside the gene matches: 13. The CDR3 contains 19 residues. Germline V lookup: CDR1 SGHTA, CDR2 FQGTGA. CDR3 region: CASTSWDRGLSRAKNIQYF. The CDR3 DNA sequence: TGTGCCAGCACCTCTTGGGACAGGGGGCTCTCACGAGCCAAAAACATTCAGTACTTC.

DNA for the CDR3: TGTGCCAGCAGCGTAAGTCCGGGGGACACTGAAGCTTTCTTT. Translated: CASSVSPGDTEAFF. The V and J genes are TRBV9 and TRBJ1-1; D may be TRBD1 (5 bases). This CDR3 has 14 amino acids. Trimming stripped 1 base from V and 3 bases from J, with 10 bases between. Germline V gene sequence: CDR1 SGDLS, CDR2 YYNGEE.

This clone was observed once. This chain connects TRBV5-8 to TRBJ2-7, with D perhaps given as TRBD1 or TRBD2 (6 bases each). V was pared by 7 bases and J by 0 bases, with 14 bases between. The CDR3 spans 14 residues. The germline V gene has CDR1 SGHTS and CDR2 YDEGEE. CDR3 coding DNA: TGTGCCAGCGCTAGCCGGGGGCGCTCCTACGAGCAGTACTTC. Translating gives CASASRGRSYEQYF.

V gene TRBV11-3 combines with J gene TRBJ1-1; no clear D gene. Germline values: CDR1 SGHNT, CDR2 YENEEA. V gave up 5 bases and J gave up 0 bases, with 16 bases separating them. This CDR3 comprises 16 residues. CDR3 region: CASSPRSTVLNTEAFF. In DNA, the CDR3 is TGTGCCAGCAGCCCGAGGTCTACAGTATTGAACACTGAAGCTTTCTTT.